This TCR beta chain was recorded in a study of neurological immune-mediated disorders. This clonotype was counted many times. CDR1 and CDR2 (germline): SGHRS, YFSETQ. The CDR3 runs 20 residues. V shed 4 bases and J shed 0 bases, with 26 bases lying between them. The cDNA was produced through 5'RACE with 10-nucleotide random UMIs. Whenever a sequencing run was performed, it yielded over 180 million TCR-beta sequences from 15-18 subjects. Each CDR3 protein gets one entry after TCRdb re-called the 5' RACE reads with MiXCR. The repertoire holds 72,000 or so distinct CDR3 sequences, with 15% to 20% as singletons. It was blood bank volunteers in Maryland, USA who made up the healthy controls. The unsorted libraries were prepared from 2 million PBMCs (stored at -80 C).

This TCR derives from a woman aged 40 to 50 in good health. The chain combines TRBV5-1 with TRBJ2-1; either TRBD1 or TRBD2 may fit D (5 bases each). Sequenced input: PBMCs. The CDR3 sequence: CASSPGTLRLWPHSYNEQFF. Written as DNA, the CDR3 is TGCGCCAGCAGCCCGGGGACGCTAAGACTATGGCCCCACTCCTACAATGAGCAGTTCTTC.